This is a list of T cell receptor beta chains from one sample in a study of beta chain features in type 1 diabetes. This table comes from immunoSEQ multiplex PCR, and its TCRdb copy is limited to in-frame clones, with some not included. The sample records some 240,000 clones, roughly 17% being singletons. The sample comprised naive CD4+ T cells from blood. The receptors were gathered from a man in his thirties or forties with type 1 diabetes. Each CDR3 is given with its conserved first and last residue. D genes are given only for firm matches. Expanded clones are given a class, and other clones once, few, many or no size at all.

j_call v_call d_call clone_size cdr3_nt cdr3_aa
TRBJ1-2 TRBV14 . . TGTGCCAGCAGCCCCGGCCCCTATGGCTACACCTTC CASSPGPYGYTF
TRBJ1-2 TRBV4-2 . few TGTGCCAGCAGCCAAGATTACGGGGTGGGTAGCTACACCTTC CASSQDYGVGSYTF
TRBJ2-3 TRBV29-1 . . TGCAGCGTTGAGCCAGGGAGAACAGATACGCAGTATTTT CSVEPGRTDTQYF
TRBJ2-3 TRBV7-9 . few TGTGCCAGCAGCCCCCGACTCGGCGGTTTCACAGATACGCAGTATTTT CASSPRLGGFTDTQYF
TRBJ1-4 TRBV9 . few TGTGCCAGCAGCGTAGCTCCGGCAGGGGCGGAGAAACTGTTTTTT CASSVAPAGAEKLFF
TRBJ2-7 TRBV29-1 . . TGCAGCGTTGAAGAGGCAGTGGGCGAGCAGTACTTC CSVEEAVGEQYF
TRBJ2-6 TRBV9 . . TGTGCCAGCAGCGTCCCATTATCTGGGGCCAACGTCCTGACTTTC CASSVPLSGANVLTF
TRBJ2-7 TRBV23-1 . . TGCGCCCGCAAGGTTGGGGTTGGGGATCGTCCCTACGAGCAGTACTTC CARKVGVGDRPYEQYF
TRBJ1-1 TRBV20-1 . few TGCAGTGCTAGAGGCGGGCTCTTT CSARGGLF
TRBJ2-5 TRBV9 . . TGTGCCAGCAGCGTAGACCTAGGAGAGACCCAGTACTTC CASSVDLGETQYF
TRBJ2-5 TRBV7-8 . . TGTGCCAGCAGCTCCCGGGATACAGGGCAAGAGACCCAGTACTTC CASSSRDTGQETQYF
TRBJ2-7 TRBV20-1 . . TGCAGTGCTAGAGAACAGTACGAGCAGTACTTC CSAREQYEQYF
TRBJ1-1 TRBV29-1 . few TGCAGCGTCCGGCGGGATAGTGAAGCTTTCTTT CSVRRDSEAFF
TRBJ2-6 TRBV10-3 TRBD1 few TGTGCCATGTCCGGGACAGGGGGCGCTGGGGCCAACGTCCTGACTTTC CAMSGTGGAGANVLTF
TRBJ2-5 TRBV30 . . TGTGCCTGGAGTCCGGGACTCCTCCAAGAGACCCAGTACTTC CAWSPGLLQETQYF